Each of the 4 T cell receptor beta chains below was sequenced from the same sample in a study of cytomegalovirus exposure and HLA in healthy donors. This PCR relied on a set of 60 Vbeta primers and 13 Jbeta primers. Using immunoSEQ multiplex PCR, the repertoire was profiled, and TCRdb retains in-frame clones only, with some absent. The top ten hold less than 15% of the sample, which has fewer than 200,000 clones, 80% to 90% seen once. Sequencing was performed on PBMCs. The receptors come from a woman in her fifties or sixties in good health and CMV-seronegative.

This chain links TRBV2 with TRBJ1-5, with D perhaps matching TRBD1 (6 bases). Trimming removed 1 base at V and 1 base at J, with 17 bases between. The germline CDR1 and CDR2 sequences are SNHLY and FYNNEI. The CDR3 sequence is 18 residues long. The CDR3 loop reads CASSEEAGVFVSNQPQHF. In DNA, the CDR3 is TGTGCCAGCAGTGAAGAGGCAGGGGTGTTCGTAAGCAATCAGCCCCAGCATTTT.

This clone was counted a single time. V usage is TRBV11-2 and J usage is TRBJ1-1; 8 bases agree with TRBD1. The length of the CDR3 is 13 residues. With V trimmed by 5 bases and J by 7 bases, 6 bases remained unmatched. Germline V gives CDR1 SGHAT, CDR2 FQNNGV. The CDR3 nucleotides are TGTGCCAGCAGCCTTGGACAGGGAGTTGAAGCTTTCTTT. Translated: CASSLGQGVEAFF. The full variable domain, its missing parts supplied by reference TRBV11-2 and TRBJ1-1, is EAGVAQSPRYKIIEKRQSVAFWCNPISGHATLYWYQQILGQGPKLLIQFQNNGVVDDSQLPKDRFSAERLKGVDSTLKIQPAKLEDSAVYLCASSLGQGVEAFFGQGTRLTVV.

The chain links TRBV19 to TRBJ1-3; TRBD1 matches 9 bases. Germline V gene sequence: CDR1 LNHDA, CDR2 SQIVND (reference sequence). Germline trimming cut 4 bases from V and 1 base from J; bases unmatched to any gene: 5. The CDR3 contains 16 residues. DNA of the CDR3: TGTGCCAGTAGTAACTCCGGGACAGGGTCTGGAAACACCATATATTTT. This gives the protein CASSNSGTGSGNTIYF.

The chain recombines TRBV18 with TRBJ2-5; 9 nucleotides line up with TRBD2. After removal of 5 bases from V and 5 bases from J, the junction contained 9 bases not matched to a gene. Germline V gene sequence: CDR1 KGHSH, CDR2 LQKENI. The CDR3 runs 15 residues. CDR3 nucleotides: TGTGCCAGCTCAATTGGCGGGACTAGCCTGGAGACCCAGTACTTC. Protein sequence: CASSIGGTSLETQYF.